The clone carrying this T cell receptor (beta chain) was recorded a few times. Its antigen is currently unknown. The sample belongs to a study of beta chain features in type 1 diabetes. As for the study in general: The study found patients and healthy donors alike in age, gender and cell yields.

Points from the study as a whole: Fewer insertions but more deletions were seen at VDJ junctions in type 1 diabetes patients.

Cells sorted by CD45RO/CCR7/CD25/CD127/CD95/CD27 comprised CD4+ naive, central memory, regulatory and stem cell-like memory cells. Over 95% purity was reached by all sorted populations. Reverse transcription of all isolated RNA meant that expressed TCRB transcripts were sequenced. Method: immunoSEQ multiplex PCR; TCRdb's copy keeps in-frame clones and lacks some. The sample carries about 230,000 clones, around 9.6% recorded once. The germline V gene encodes CDR1 SQVTM and CDR2 ANQGSEA. The V end lost 7 bases, the J end lost 2 bases, and 14 bases lay between the germline ends. There are 13 residues in the CDR3.

Sequenced material: naive CD4+ T cells from blood. The chain has TRBV29-1 and TRBJ1-1; a weak D match, TRBD1 (6 bases). The sequence derives from a woman aged 18-29 years in good health. CDR3 region: CSATTQGNTEAFF. The CDR3 DNA follows: TGCAGCGCTACCACACAGGGAAACACTGAAGCTTTCTTT.